A single sample gave rise to the 12 T cell receptor beta chains below, sequenced in a study of blood T cell repertoires in COVID-19. Profiling relied on immunoSEQ multiplex PCR, and the TCRdb table lists in-frame clones only, not all of them. The sample lists just over 60,000 clones, 70% to 85% occurring once. Material: peripheral blood. The source of these receptors is a man aged 55 to 69 with acute or convalescent COVID-19.

The V and J genes are TRBV18 and TRBJ2-3; 16 bases are shared with TRBD2. In germline, CDR1 is KGHSH, CDR2 LQKENI. The CDR3 is made up of 22 amino acids. Germline trimming cut 0 bases from V and 0 bases from J; bases unmatched to any gene: 12. DNA for the CDR3: TGTGCCAGCTCACCACCGTCCGGGACTAGCGGGAGGGCCCATGTAAGCACAGATACGCAGTATTTT. The encoded protein is CASSPPSGTSGRAHVSTDTQYF.

This clone was picked up one time. The V and J genes are TRBV19 and TRBJ1-1; 8 bases agree with TRBD1. The CDR3 has 14 residues. V shed 6 bases and J 6 bases; nucleotides not matched to a gene: 9. CDR1 is LNHDA and CDR2 is SQIVND in the germline V gene (reference sequence). CDR3: CASRDRGVLAEAFF. The CDR3, as DNA: TGTGCCAGTAGAGACAGGGGAGTTCTAGCTGAAGCTTTCTTT.

The gene calls are TRBV19 and TRBJ1-1; D gene ambiguous. This CDR3 comprises 14 residues. V dropped 6 bases and J dropped 5 bases, with 16 bases sitting between them. Looked up from germline, CDR1 is LNHDA and CDR2 is SQIVND (reference sequence). The CDR3 sequence: CASSARRRETEAFF. CDR3 bases: TGTGCCAGTAGCGCCAGGAGACGGGAGACTGAAGCTTTCTTT.

This clone was recorded once. J is TRBJ1-6 and V is TRBV11-2, with 9 bases that match TRBD1. Germline V CDR1 and CDR2: SGHAT, FQNNGV. The ends lost 2 bases at V and 5 bases at J; junction bases unmatched: 10. CDR3 length: 18 residues. CDR3 nucleotide sequence: TGTGCCAGCAGCTTACGACCGGGGACAGGGCGCGATAATTCACCCCTCCACTTT. Translated, it gives CASSLRPGTGRDNSPLHF.

The rearrangement joins TRBV6-5 to TRBJ1-1, with D maybe TRBD1 (5 bases). V was trimmed by 2 bases and J by 0 bases, leaving 7 bases between them. The germline CDR1 and CDR2 sequences are MNHEY and SVGAGI. The CDR3 is 14 amino acids. CDR3 sequence (DNA): TGTGCCAGCAGTTACCAGGGCTTGAACACTGAAGCTTTCTTT. The encoded protein is CASSYQGLNTEAFF.

The chain uses TRBV7-2 and TRBJ2-5; 14 bases fit TRBD2. Germline lookup yields CDR1 SGHTA and CDR2 FQGNSA. J was trimmed by 3 bases and V by 4 bases; bases with no gene match: 4. The CDR3 has 16 residues. The CDR3 DNA follows: TGTGCCAGCAGCTCACCGGGACTAGCGGGAGAAGAGACCCAGTACTTC. Protein product: CASSSPGLAGEETQYF.

The table lists this clone with a count of one. The chain has TRBV19 and TRBJ2-1; a possible D gene is TRBD1 (5 bases). Trimming left V 6 bases short and J 4 bases short, with 16 bases between. CDR3 length: 15 amino acids. CDR1 is LNHDA, CDR2 SQIVND, per germline (reference sequence). In DNA form, the CDR3 reads TGTGCCAGTAGCCCCAGGCCCCCAGGGTACAATGAGCAGTTCTTC. Its protein product is CASSPRPPGYNEQFF.

This CDR3 is CASSPNRGPFLNEQFF. The CDR3 DNA sequence: TGTGCCAGCTCACCAAACAGGGGGCCGTTTTTGAATGAGCAGTTCTTC. V is TRBV18 and J is TRBJ2-1; 9 positions match TRBD1. Germline V CDR1 and CDR2: KGHSH, LQKENI. The CDR3 spans 16 residues. V was pared by 2 bases and J by 7 bases, with 9 bases of the junction left unmatched.

This clone was detected only once. The chain employs TRBV18 and TRBJ2-7; TRBD1 matches 7 bases. V shed 2 bases and J 0 bases; nucleotides not matched to a gene: 7. Germline V gives CDR1 KGHSH, CDR2 LQKENI. CDR3 length: 16 residues. The CDR3 region is CASSPALRGRSYEQYF. In DNA form, the CDR3 reads TGTGCCAGCTCACCAGCTTTGAGGGGGCGCTCCTACGAGCAGTACTTC.

V and J are TRBV19 and TRBJ1-1, with 11 bases aligning to TRBD1. Per germline, CDR1 LNHDA and CDR2 SQIVND (reference sequence). This CDR3 region has 14 residues. J lost 11 bases, V lost 4 bases, and 9 bases had no gene match. CDR3 amino acids: CASSRDRGMTGAFF. The CDR3 DNA follows: TGTGCCAGTAGTAGGGACAGGGGGATGACCGGGGCTTTCTTT.

This clone was seen a handful of times. V and J are TRBV2 and TRBJ1-4; 8 positions agree with TRBD1. There are 15 residues in the CDR3. Germline V gene sequence: CDR1 SNHLY, CDR2 FYNNEI. The V and J ends lost 9 bases and 0 bases, in that order; junction bases with no gene match: 6. CDR3 in amino acids: CASSGQDATNEKLFF. The CDR3, as DNA: TGTGCCAGTTCGGGACAGGATGCAACTAATGAAAAACTGTTTTTT.

The chain employs TRBV2 and TRBJ1-2; 7 nucleotides match TRBD1. The trim removed 7 bases at V and 6 bases at J, leaving 8 bases unmatched. Germline loops: CDR1 SNHLY, CDR2 FYNNEI. CDR3 length: 13 residues. The CDR3 coding sequence is TGTGCCAGCAAGGCGCGACAGGGTAATGGCTACACCTTC. As protein: CASKARQGNGYTF.